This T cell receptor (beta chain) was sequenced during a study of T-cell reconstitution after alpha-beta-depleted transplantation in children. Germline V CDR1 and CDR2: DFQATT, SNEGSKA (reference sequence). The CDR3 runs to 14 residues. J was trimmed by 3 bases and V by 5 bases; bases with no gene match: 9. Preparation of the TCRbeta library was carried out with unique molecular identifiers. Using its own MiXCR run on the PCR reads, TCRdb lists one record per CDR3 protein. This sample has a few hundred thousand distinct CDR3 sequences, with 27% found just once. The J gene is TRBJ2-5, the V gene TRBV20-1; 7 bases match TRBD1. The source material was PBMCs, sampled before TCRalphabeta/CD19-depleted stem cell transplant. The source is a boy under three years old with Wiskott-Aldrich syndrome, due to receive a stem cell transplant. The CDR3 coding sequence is TGCAGTGCTCACTTCCTGGGACAGAAAGAGACCCAGTACTTC. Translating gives CSAHFLGQKETQYF.